This T cell receptor (beta chain) was sequenced in a study of tumor-infiltrating lymphocytes in primary liver carcinoma (dated by TCRdb to about 2017). Study-wide context: Of the five patients, three men and two women aged 30 to 69 years, four had hepatocellular carcinoma and one had combined HCC and intrahepatic cholangiocarcinoma. TCRbeta repertoire sequencing, expression microarrays and whole-exome sequencing were combined in the study across five regions of each liver tumor, with adjacent normal tissue and blood also included. Each sample produced roughly 3.65 to 7.13 million productive TCRbeta reads, and read depth showed no significant difference between tissue types. The five patients had tumors staged T1-T3 N0M0, with maximum diameters ranging from about 4.2 to 10 cm. To link TCRbeta repertoire diversity to the local molecular phenotype, the 25 or so tumor region samples were profiled with Agilent mRNA microarrays. High reproducibility was observed for the technical replicate repertoires, with mean shared-clone rates approximately 0.9 and correlation coefficients above 0.95. TCRbeta repertoire sequencing covered 35 or so specimens from 5 patients: 25 tumor regions, 5 adjacent noncancerous liver tissues and 5 peripheral blood samples. Study-wide conclusions, independent of this receptor: Comparison of CD4+ and CD8+ T cell repertoires was precluded by the use of bulk unsorted samples. The top 250 clones made up a significantly larger repertoire fraction in tumors than in blood (p = 0.039). Only the TCR beta chain was sequenced, which likely underestimates true repertoire diversity because unpaired alpha chains were not captured. Only roughly 7-24% of top clones appeared in all five regions of a tumor, which suggests that tumor-infiltrating T cells are spatially heterogeneous. With just a few patients in the study, the authors point out that the findings should be validated in a larger study. Consistent with antigen-driven expansion, pairs of tumor regions showed higher repertoire overlap (mean roughly 35%) than either tumor-adjacent pairs (about 17%) or tumor-blood pairs (approximately 15%).

From V the trimming removes 1 base and from J it removes 8 bases, while the gene matches leave 12 bases of the junction unaccounted for. There are 17 amino acids in the CDR3, from cysteine to phenylalanine inclusive. The kept DNA is CDR3 alone, 51 bases in frame from the first base. Via the germline V gene, CDR1 is SGHNT and CDR2 YENEEA. Total RNA and DNA were co-extracted from around 18-30 mg of bulk tissue with the AllPrep DNA/RNA mini kit, without cell sorting. Between late 2015 and early 2016, roughly five patients in China with histopathologically diagnosed primary liver carcinoma had their tumors surgically resected. At the time of sampling, the patients were treatment-naive and had chronic HBV infection. Each tumor was sampled at five spatially separated regions: the tumor centre plus the superior, inferior, left-lateral and right-lateral poles. Histological examination found more than 75% viable tumor cells in every tumor sample. Pieces of fresh tumor and adjacent tissue were cut in half, with one half kept in RNAlater at -80 degrees C and the other half sent for histology.

This clonotype was detected ten times or more. It has no known antigen specificity. No base quality values were provided; no much bigger clone lies one nucleotide off. TCRbeta-specific cDNA was reverse-transcribed from approximately 500 ng total RNA using a constant-region primer and ProtoScript II reverse transcriptase. Construction of the TCRbeta libraries relied on three nested rounds of multiplex PCR, following a slightly modified ARM-PCR procedure. Multiplex TRBV1-TRBV30 forward primers and a Cbeta reverse primer were used in the first two PCR rounds, each of which was run for around 9 cycles. Sample barcodes and Illumina adapters were added in a final 25-cycle PCR using Deep VentR polymerase. Before sequencing, amplicons of 200-500 bp were gel-purified using a QIAquick gel extraction kit. The TCRbeta amplicons were sequenced with 250-bp paired-end reads on an Illumina HiSeq 2500. In the paper's pipeline: Trimmomatic v0.33 was used to quality-trim the reads, and FLASH v1.2.11 was used to merge paired reads so that full CDR3 sequences could be recovered. V, D and J germline segments were assigned to the rearranged TCRbeta sequences by MiGEC v1.2.1b. Clonotype statistics and Shannon-Wiener diversity indices were calculated with VDJtools v1.0.0. To cut down on sampling bias, every analysis after diversity analysis relied on just the 250 most abundant clonotypes from each sample. TCRdb ran its own pipeline on the public reads, namely fastp trimming at Q25 and MiXCR clone calling, and kept in-frame beta chains. Rows are combined by CDR3 protein, so each entry shows the most common genes and DNA. The V and J calls were determined by TCRdb, not by the authors. Within this sample are about 120,000 distinct CDR3 sequences, with around two thirds of them counted one time only. The top ten hold roughly 8.8% of the sample.

In this chain, TRBV11-3 is recombined with TRBJ2-1, and 9 junction bases match TRBD2. The sequence was obtained from a woman aged 60-75 years with primary liver carcinoma and hepatitis B virus infection. Sequenced input: liver tumor tissue from sampling region 1. The cell subset or site label here, explained by the study, means: tumor region T1, superior pole. The bases read TGTGCCAGCAGCTTAGTGTTGAGGACTAGCGCCATCGATGAGCAGTTCTTC. Its product reads: CASSLVLRTSAIDEQFF.